This T cell receptor (beta chain) was obtained from a study of cytomegalovirus exposure and HLA in healthy donors (dated by TCRdb to the late 2010s). For the study in its entirety: According to an earlier analysis of a few hundred of the donors, 150 million to 200 million T cells yielded roughly 110 million unique TCR beta sequences and 250 to 350 Gb of sequence data. The study profiled the T cell repertoires of 500 to 800 subjects by immunosequencing and related them to cytomegalovirus serostatus. Besides the first cohort of approximately 710 subjects, a separate validation cohort made up of about 120 different subjects was used. A handful of DR-DQ haplotypes were treated as single units for association and clustering because of strong linkage in the cohort. The aim of the study was to test whether cataloging public T cell receptors could identify signatures of past pathogen exposure. In an earlier analysis of over 550 of the donors, high-throughput TCR beta sequencing was used to judge whether each TCR beta V gene segment behaved as functional or pseudogenic. An early release that covered some 630 HLA-typed donors contained around 330 gigabases of sequencing data and 80 million or so unique TCR sequences. Among 398 genotyped donors of the cohort, an average of around 250,000 unique TCR beta nucleotide sequences was sequenced per donor, of which about 19% were non-productive. The later analysis used no new phenotypic data to find candidate immune exposures, relying instead on TCR beta sequences and their occurrence across donors. Genome-wide SNP genotypes for about 60% of the roughly 670 donors were used in a later genetic analysis, which treated that subset as a discovery cohort. Of the roughly 430 genotyped donors, about 80% fell in the genetic ancestry cluster associated with self-reported Caucasian donors. Both class I and class II loci were covered by HLA typing, at four-digit resolution. Typing coverage differed by locus: A, B, C, DRB1 and DQB1 were typed in about 620-630 donors, DQA1 in about 550, DPA1 in 606, and DPB1 in about 450. The study combined high-throughput TCR immunosequencing, statistical association of individual TCRs with disease status, and machine learning to predict cytomegalovirus infection status. A later analysis re-examined previously published TCR beta repertoires from over 500 donors and added high-resolution HLA genotyping to investigate patterns of TCR occurrence. Every discovery cohort repertoire had been produced on one sequencing platform. Donor age, sex, ethnicity and CMV serostatus were compiled alongside the repertoire data. What the study reported, not specific to this receptor: In the study, 150 to 200 TCR beta chains were listed as associated with cytomegalovirus. According to a later genetic analysis, donors in an Asian-associated ancestry cluster had fewer N-insertions in productive TCRs than the roughly 660-donor mean. The classifier was reported to diagnose cytomegalovirus status with high specificity and sensitivity in both the original cohort and the validation cohort. A group of highly shared sequence variants was considered likely to be a technical artifact of the sequencing pipeline. Immune exposure information for the cohort was limited to CMV serostatus. According to a later analysis, most CMV-associated TCR beta chains appeared to be HLA-restricted, and the HLA associations seemed to be driven largely by CMV exposure. In a later analysis, over 15,000 TCR beta sequences were associated with specific HLA alleles at a false discovery rate of 0.05. Because some donors lacked HLA typing at each locus, the association tests relied only on the typed subset. Some IMGT-functional V segments, including TRBV6-2 and TRBV6-3, could not be told apart with the 87-base-pair reads, so those segments were excluded. Sequencing depth was assumed to be roughly uniform across donors in the presence/absence analyses, though that assumption may not hold. It was suggested by the authors that the approach could potentially be generalized to other disease states and immunological phenotypes. While some public TCRs were present in many individuals, most TCR sequences turned up only very rarely across donors. A later analysis found that TCR association rates varied across HLA loci, with DRB1 alleles showing the most associated TCRs and HLA-C alleles the fewest. When HLA alleles, especially DR and DQ, strongly co-occurred, attributing TCR associations to individual alleles was difficult. Linkage disequilibrium might explain the correlated functional status among segregating V segments, but an unknown experimental factor could not be ruled out. The earlier analysis of 587 of the donors excluded some 15 rarely observed V segments, including chromosome 9 orphons, because counts were too low. In an earlier analysis of 587 of the donors, most TCR beta V segments were observed in productive rearrangements about 90% or about 30% of the time, broadly matching IMGT annotations. A further reported finding was that TCR beta sequences accurately predicted the HLA-A and HLA-B alleles for most subjects in the first cohort. In this cohort, only TCR beta chains were sequenced, and detectable features were limited by the absence of alpha or paired-chain data. In vitro tests confirmed that a few of the cytomegalovirus-associated TCR beta chains recognize cytomegalovirus antigens. Compared with equally common non-associated chains, HLA-associated TCR beta chains in a later analysis were more clonally expanded and had lower generation probabilities. According to a later analysis, parvovirus B19, influenza, CMV and Epstein-Barr virus appeared linked to several top co-occurrence clusters. A later genetic analysis associated a missense DCLRE1C variant with V-gene and J-gene trimming of TCR beta chains, and an independent cohort replicated the association.

In the case of this clone: Its target antigen remains unknown. No per-base quality is available; no much larger clone lies one base away.

In total, roughly 710 healthy bone marrow donors made up the cohort. At the time of sampling, every cohort member was nominally healthy, though immune exposures that went unrecorded were likely present. The donor tested CMV seropositive, placing the donor among the 250 to 300 seropositive members of the cohort. A peripheral blood sample was provided by each donor, and peripheral blood mononuclear cells were used for TCR beta sequencing. The Qiagen DNeasy Blood Extraction Kit was used to extract genomic DNA from the blood cell samples. The CDR3 goes from the cysteine to the phenylalanine over 17 residues. This entry keeps only the CDR3 DNA: 51 bases, framed from base 1. CDR1 SNHLY and CDR2 FYNNEI are derived from the germline V gene. The germline V and J ends show losses of 2 bases and 0 bases respectively, and no gene match explains 7 bases of the junction. The library came from the immunoSEQ multiplex PCR assay. For the multiplex PCR, a mixture combining 60 forward primers for TCR Vbeta segments and 13 reverse primers for TCR Jbeta segments was used. A multiplex PCR assay on genomic DNA amplified the CDR3 region of rearranged TCR beta genes. Amplified TCR beta libraries were sequenced as 87-base-pair reads on the Illumina HiSeq System. Per the authors' processing: A later analysis tallied roughly 78 million unique TCR beta chains across the approximately 670 repertoires, and 10 million to 11 million of those chains were shared by two or more donors. Raw reads were error-corrected and collapsed into unique sequences by a nearest-neighbor algorithm in which closely related sequences were merged to remove PCR and sequencing errors. Alignment of CDR3 sequences to IMGT reference sequences was used to assign V, D and J gene segments. For a sequence to be retained, a match of at least six nucleotides to both a V gene segment and a J gene segment was required. Rearrangements were classified as productive when the CDR3 lacked stop codons and remained in frame with V and J, and all other rearrangements were classified as non-productive. Following IMGT convention, CDR3 was defined as the stretch from the second conserved V-encoded cysteine up to the conserved J-encoded phenylalanine. The earlier analysis of about 620 of the donors excluded sequences that lacked an unambiguous match to a single V gene segment. An earlier analysis of several hundred of the donors called V segments functional above 56.7% productive rearrangements and segregating when the between-donor standard deviation exceeded 5%. A statistical classification framework was built to diagnose cytomegalovirus status from the catalog of TCR beta chain sequences. In a later analysis, V and J genes were assigned by comparing TCR nucleotide sequences against IMGT/GENE-DB human TR gene sequences. A later analysis assigned CDR3 sequences and most-parsimonious VDJ recombination scenarios with the TCRdist pipeline. In a later analysis, every TCR beta chain was defined by the combination of its CDR3 amino acid sequence and its V-gene family, and reads without a unique V-gene family were dropped. In a later analysis, 550 to 650 highly shared, low-generation-probability nucleotide sequences were removed to address suspected cross-contamination and a sequencing artifact. In a later analysis, a clonal expansion index for each public chain was calculated from normalized within-repertoire ranks of inferred template counts. A later analysis computed generation probabilities with a VDJ recombination model fitted to out-of-frame rearrangements, and checked the results against IGoR. In a later analysis, hypergeometric tests were used to score TCR-TCR, TCR-HLA and TCR-CMV co-occurrence, with a repertoire-size bias correction applied to TCR pairs. In a later analysis, false discovery rates were estimated by permuting HLA or CMV assignments 20 times. In a later analysis, co-occurring TCRs were grouped using DBSCAN, and TCRdist sequence similarity was added for clustering within HLA-allele-positive subsets. Repertoires with fewer than 30,000 or more than 120,000 public chains, plus five repertoires with anomalous nucleotide sharing, were excluded from co-occurrence clustering. TCRdb mirrors the immuneACCESS table, restricted to in-frame sequences. Some clones are absent from its copies; in checked studies, under half trace to an unresolved V gene, and the reason for the others is unknown. V and J calls and clone size come straight from that table; D and trimming were deduced from the DNA. The sample table contains approximately 160,000 clones; only one count was recorded for over 70% of them. The top ten clones comprise just under 3% of the sample.

Source material: PBMCs. The chain links TRBV2 with TRBJ2-7; 10 middle bases align to TRBD2. This receptor was identified in a woman between 50 and 59 years old in good health and CMV-seropositive. The CDR3 protein is CASSEISGGPSSYEQYF. The DNA sequence reads TGTGCCAGCAGTGAAATTAGCGGGGGGCCGAGCTCCTACGAGCAGTACTTC.